These 6 T cell receptor beta chains originate from one sample sequenced in a study of blood T cell repertoires in COVID-19. Some clones are missing from TCRdb's copy, which holds only in-frame ones; the method was immunoSEQ multiplex PCR. The table lists some 150,000 clones, about 90% of them singletons. Material: peripheral blood. Receptors were obtained from a man in his fifties or sixties with active or convalescent COVID-19.

This clone came up once. CDR3 DNA: TGTGCCAGCAGTTACTCGCGACGCGGCGGCAATGAGCAGTTCTTC. It translates to CASSYSRRGGNEQFF. The chain employs TRBV6-5 and TRBJ2-1; D call uncertain. Germline V lookup: CDR1 MNHEY, CDR2 SVGAGI. V dropped 0 bases and J dropped 6 bases, with 12 bases sitting between them. This CDR3 contains 15 residues.

This rearrangement joins TRBV5-6 to TRBJ2-7; TRBD1 aligns across 10 bases. The CDR3 contains 13 residues. J was trimmed by 4 bases and V by 3 bases; bases with no gene match: 1. Germline V lookup: CDR1 SGHDT, CDR2 YYEEEE. This CDR3 reads CASSWDRGYEQYF. The CDR3 nucleotides are TGTGCCAGCAGCTGGGACAGGGGTTACGAGCAGTACTTC.

The chain links TRBV5-1 to TRBJ2-6, with D unresolved. Between the trimmed V and J ends, which lost 1 base and 3 bases, there was a span of 2 bases. Per germline, CDR1 SGHRS and CDR2 YFSETQ. The CDR3 is 13 residues long. In DNA form, the CDR3 reads TGCGCCAGCAGCTTGCTTGGGGCCAACGTCCTGACTTTC. This codes for CASSLLGANVLTF.

This clone was seen once. The chain joins TRBV3-1 (or the pseudogene TRBV3-2) to TRBJ2-6; D uncertain. The germline V gene has CDR1 LGHDT and CDR2 YNNKEL (reference sequence). The ends were cut back, 0 bases at V and 1 base at J, with 4 bases in the middle. This CDR3 has 15 residues. The CDR3 is CASSQDSSGANVLTF. The CDR3 DNA follows: TGTGCCAGCAGCCAAGATTCATCTGGGGCCAACGTCCTGACTTTC.

The V and J genes are TRBV6-5 and TRBJ1-1; 8 nucleotides agree with TRBD1. Germline assignment: CDR1 MNHEY and CDR2 SVGAGI. Germline trimming cut 6 bases from V and 7 bases from J; bases unmatched to any gene: 10. The CDR3 extends over 14 amino acids. CDR3 sequence reads: CASSSTGGSGEAFF. The CDR3 DNA sequence: TGTGCCAGCAGCTCCACAGGGGGTAGCGGTGAAGCTTTCTTT.

The rearrangement links TRBV7-3 to TRBJ2-2, with D possibly TRBD1 on 5 matching bases. Germline V lookup: CDR1 SGHTA, CDR2 FQGTGA. V lost 5 bases, J lost 3 bases, and 10 bases lay in between. The CDR3 loop spans 14 amino acids. CDR3 in amino acids: CASSIAGYTGELFF. The CDR3, as DNA: TGTGCCAGCAGCATCGCAGGGTACACCGGGGAGCTGTTTTTT.